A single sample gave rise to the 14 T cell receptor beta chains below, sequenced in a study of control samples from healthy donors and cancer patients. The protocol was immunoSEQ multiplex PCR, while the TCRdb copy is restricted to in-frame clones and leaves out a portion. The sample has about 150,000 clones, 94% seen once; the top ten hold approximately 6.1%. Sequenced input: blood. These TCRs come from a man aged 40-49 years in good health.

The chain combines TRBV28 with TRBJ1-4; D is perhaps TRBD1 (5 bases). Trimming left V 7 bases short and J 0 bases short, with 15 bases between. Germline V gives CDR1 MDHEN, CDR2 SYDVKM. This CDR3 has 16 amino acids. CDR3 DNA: TGTGCCAGCAAATGGCAGGGTGAGGCAACTAATGAAAAACTGTTTTTT. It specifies CASKWQGEATNEKLFF.

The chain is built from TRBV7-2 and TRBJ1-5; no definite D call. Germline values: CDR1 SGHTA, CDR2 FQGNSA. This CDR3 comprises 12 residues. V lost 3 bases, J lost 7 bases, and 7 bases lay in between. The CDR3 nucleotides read TGTGCCAGCAGCTTCGCGGGCCAGCCCCAGCATTTT. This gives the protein CASSFAGQPQHF.

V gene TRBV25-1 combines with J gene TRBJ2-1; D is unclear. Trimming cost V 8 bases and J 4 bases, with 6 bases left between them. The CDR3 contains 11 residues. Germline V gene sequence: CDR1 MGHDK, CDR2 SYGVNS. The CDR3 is CASDGYNEQFF. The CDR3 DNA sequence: TGTGCCAGCGACGGATACAATGAGCAGTTCTTC.

CDR3 in amino acids: CASSKQISYEQYF. The CDR3 DNA follows: TGTGCCAGCAGCAAACAGATCTCCTACGAGCAGTACTTC. The chain combines TRBV14 with TRBJ2-7; D gene unclear. Trimming took 5 bases from V and 0 from J, leaving 8 bases between them. The CDR3 length is 13 residues. The germline V gene has CDR1 SGHDN and CDR2 FVKESK.

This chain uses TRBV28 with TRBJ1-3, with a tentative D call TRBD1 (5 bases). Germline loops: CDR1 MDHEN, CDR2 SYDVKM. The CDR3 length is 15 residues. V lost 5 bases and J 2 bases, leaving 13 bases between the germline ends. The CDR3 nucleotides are TGTGCCAGCAGTGTACGACAGTTGACTGGAAACACCATATATTTT. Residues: CASSVRQLTGNTIYF.

The CDR3 region is CASSKAFDREEYTEAFF. The CDR3 DNA reads as TGTGCCAGCAGCAAAGCCTTTGACAGGGAGGAATACACTGAAGCTTTCTTT. This chain links TRBV21-1 with TRBJ1-1; the table's D gene call, TRBD1, was not cross checked with the DNA. TRBV21-1 has pseudogene status. The CDR3 is made up of 17 amino acids.

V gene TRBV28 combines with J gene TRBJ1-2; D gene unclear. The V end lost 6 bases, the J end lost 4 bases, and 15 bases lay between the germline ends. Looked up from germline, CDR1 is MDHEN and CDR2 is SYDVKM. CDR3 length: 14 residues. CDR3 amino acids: CASRTEGSVYGYTF. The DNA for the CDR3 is TGTGCCAGCAGGACGGAAGGGTCGGTCTATGGCTACACCTTC.

In DNA, the CDR3 is TGTGCCAGCAGCAAAAAGGACGGAGGCTATGGCTACACCTTC. This translates into CASSKKDGGYGYTF. V and J are TRBV21-1 and TRBJ1-2. TRBV21-1 is given as a pseudogene. This CDR3 is built from 14 residues.

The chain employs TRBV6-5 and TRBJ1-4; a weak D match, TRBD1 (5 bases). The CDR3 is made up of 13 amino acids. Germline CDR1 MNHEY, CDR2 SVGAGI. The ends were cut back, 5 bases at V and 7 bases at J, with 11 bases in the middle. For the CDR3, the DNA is TGTGCCAGCAGTCCTGCCGGGGGTGAAAAACTGTTTTTT. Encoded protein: CASSPAGGEKLFF.

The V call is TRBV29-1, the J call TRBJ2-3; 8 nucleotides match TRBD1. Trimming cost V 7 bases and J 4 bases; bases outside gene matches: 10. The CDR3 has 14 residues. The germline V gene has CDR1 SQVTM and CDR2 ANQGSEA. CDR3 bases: TGCAGCGCCCAACTACAGGGGGTCGCAGATACGCAGTATTTT. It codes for CSAQLQGVADTQYF.

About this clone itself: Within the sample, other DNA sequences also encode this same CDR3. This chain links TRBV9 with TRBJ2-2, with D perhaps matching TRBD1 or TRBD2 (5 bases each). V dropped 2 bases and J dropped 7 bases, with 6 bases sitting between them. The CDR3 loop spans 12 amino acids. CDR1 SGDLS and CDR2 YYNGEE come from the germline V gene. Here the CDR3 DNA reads TGTGCCAGCAGCGTTGGGGGCGGGGAGCTGTTTTTT. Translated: CASSVGGGELFF.

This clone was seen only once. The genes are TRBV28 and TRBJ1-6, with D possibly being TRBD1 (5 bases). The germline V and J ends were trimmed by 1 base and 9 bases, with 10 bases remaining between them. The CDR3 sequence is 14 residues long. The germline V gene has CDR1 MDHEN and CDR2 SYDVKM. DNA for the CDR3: TGTGCCAGCAGTTTATCGGGCAGGGCTTCACCCCTCCACTTT. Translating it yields CASSLSGRASPLHF.

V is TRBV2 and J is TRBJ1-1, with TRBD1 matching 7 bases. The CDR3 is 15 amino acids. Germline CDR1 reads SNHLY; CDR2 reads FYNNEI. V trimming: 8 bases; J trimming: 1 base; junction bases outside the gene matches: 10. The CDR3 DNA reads TGTGCCAGCGGCCCCCCCGGGACAGCGAACACTGAAGCTTTCTTT. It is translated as CASGPPGTANTEAFF.

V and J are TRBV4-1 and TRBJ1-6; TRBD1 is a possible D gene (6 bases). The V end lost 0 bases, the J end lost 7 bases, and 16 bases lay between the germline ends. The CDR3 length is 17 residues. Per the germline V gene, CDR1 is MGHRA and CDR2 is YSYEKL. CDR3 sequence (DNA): TGCGCCAGCAGCCAAGATTCGGGGGCGCGTCTGAATTCACCCCTCCACTTT. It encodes CASSQDSGARLNSPLHF.